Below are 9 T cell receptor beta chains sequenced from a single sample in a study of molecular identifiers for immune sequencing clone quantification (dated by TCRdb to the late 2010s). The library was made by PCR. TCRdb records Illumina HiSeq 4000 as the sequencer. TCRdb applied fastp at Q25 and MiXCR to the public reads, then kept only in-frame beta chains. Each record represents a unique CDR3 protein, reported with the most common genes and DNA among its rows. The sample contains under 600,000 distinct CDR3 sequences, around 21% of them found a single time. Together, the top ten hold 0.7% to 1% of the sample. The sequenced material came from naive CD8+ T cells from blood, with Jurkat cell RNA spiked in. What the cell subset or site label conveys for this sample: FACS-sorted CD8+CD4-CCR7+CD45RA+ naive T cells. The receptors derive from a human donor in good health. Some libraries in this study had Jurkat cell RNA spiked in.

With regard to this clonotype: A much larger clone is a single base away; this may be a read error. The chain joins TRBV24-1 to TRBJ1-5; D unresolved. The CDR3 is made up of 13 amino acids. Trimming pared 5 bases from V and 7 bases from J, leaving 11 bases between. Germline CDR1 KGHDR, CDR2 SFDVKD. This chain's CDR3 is CATSGKGQQPQHF. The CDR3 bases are TGTGCCACCAGTGGGAAGGGCCAACAGCCCCAGCATTTT.

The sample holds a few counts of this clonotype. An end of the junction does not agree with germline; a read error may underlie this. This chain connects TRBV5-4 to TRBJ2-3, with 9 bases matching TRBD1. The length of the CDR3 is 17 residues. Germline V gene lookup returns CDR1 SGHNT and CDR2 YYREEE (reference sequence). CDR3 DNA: TGTGCCAGCAGCTTGGAACGACAGGGGGTGAGCATAGATACGCAGTATTTT. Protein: CASSLERQGVSIDTQYF.

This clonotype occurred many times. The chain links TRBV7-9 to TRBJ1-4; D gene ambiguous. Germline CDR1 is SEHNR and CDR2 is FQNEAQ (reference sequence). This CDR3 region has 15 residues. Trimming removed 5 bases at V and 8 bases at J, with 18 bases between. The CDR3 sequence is CASSKGRDVEEKLFF. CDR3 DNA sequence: TGTGCCAGCAGCAAAGGCCGGGATGTTGAAGAAAAACTGTTTTTT.

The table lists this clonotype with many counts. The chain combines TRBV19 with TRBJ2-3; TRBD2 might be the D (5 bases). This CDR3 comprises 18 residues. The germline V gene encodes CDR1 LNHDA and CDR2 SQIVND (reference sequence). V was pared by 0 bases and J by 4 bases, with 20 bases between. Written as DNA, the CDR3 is TGTGCCAGTAGTATAGACTACGTTCCGGGATTAGCAGCAGATACGCAGTATTTT. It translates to CASSIDYVPGLAADTQYF.

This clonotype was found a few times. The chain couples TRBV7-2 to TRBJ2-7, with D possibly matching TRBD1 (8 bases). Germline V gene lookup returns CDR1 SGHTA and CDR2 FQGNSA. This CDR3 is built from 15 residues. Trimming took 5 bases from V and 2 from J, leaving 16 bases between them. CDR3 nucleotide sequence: TGTGCCAGCAGCACAGGGGGGGCTATAACCTACGAGCAGTACTTC. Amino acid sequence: CASSTGGAITYEQYF.

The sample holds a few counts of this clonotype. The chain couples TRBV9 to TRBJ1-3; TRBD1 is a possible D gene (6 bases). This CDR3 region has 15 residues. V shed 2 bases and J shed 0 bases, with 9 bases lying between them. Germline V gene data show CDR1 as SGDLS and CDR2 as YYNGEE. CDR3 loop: CASSVDRTSGNTIYF. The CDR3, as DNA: TGTGCCAGCAGCGTCGACAGGACCTCTGGAAACACCATATATTTT.

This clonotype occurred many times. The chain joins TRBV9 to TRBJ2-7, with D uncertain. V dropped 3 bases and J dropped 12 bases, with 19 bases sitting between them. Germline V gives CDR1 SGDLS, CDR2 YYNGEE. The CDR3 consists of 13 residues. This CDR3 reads CASSGGFGLDLYF. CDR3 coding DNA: TGTGCCAGCAGCGGGGGATTCGGTCTTGACTTGTACTTC.

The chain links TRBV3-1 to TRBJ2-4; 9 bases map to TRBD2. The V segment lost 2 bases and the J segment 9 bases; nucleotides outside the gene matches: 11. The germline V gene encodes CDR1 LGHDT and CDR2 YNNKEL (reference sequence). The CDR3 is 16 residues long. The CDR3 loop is CASSQWRLAAESIQYF. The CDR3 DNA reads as TGTGCCAGCAGCCAATGGCGACTAGCGGCTGAAAGCATTCAGTACTTC.

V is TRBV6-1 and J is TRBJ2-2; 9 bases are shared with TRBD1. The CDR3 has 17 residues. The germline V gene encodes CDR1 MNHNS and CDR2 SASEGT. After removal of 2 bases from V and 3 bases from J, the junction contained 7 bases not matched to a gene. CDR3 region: CASSEFTGGPYTGELFF. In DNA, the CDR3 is TGTGCCAGCAGTGAATTTACAGGGGGCCCATACACCGGGGAGCTGTTTTTT.